The present TCR beta chain was sequenced within a study of shared clonotypes between healthy human individuals. Study context: Each donor's CD8 memory used one plate, CD8 naive two, each CD4 subset three. Regarding the study as a whole: What rarefaction showed was incomplete sorted-subset sequencing despite large depth.

CD8 cells classed as naive were CD45RO-negative and positively selected for CCR7, excluding terminally differentiated effector memory CD45RA+ cells. Healthy adults negative for HIV, lacking recent acute infections or vaccinations, served as donors. The V gene lost 4 bases and the J gene lost 2 bases, with 3 bases spanning the gap. Germline V gives CDR1 LNHDA, CDR2 SQIVND (reference sequence). CDR3 length: 11 amino acids. Every subset's genomic DNA went evenly onto several immunoSEQ plates. The repertoire was sequenced with immunoSEQ multiplex PCR; TCRdb's copy has only in-frame clones and lacks some. Of approximately 1.9 million clones in the sample, over 85% were seen once. About this clone: Its target is unknown. The identical CDR3 is also encoded by other nucleotide sequences in the sample.

What was sequenced was naive CD8+ T cells from PBMCs. This receptor was taken from a man between 18 and 35 years old in good health. Some clones in this sample may be carry-over from other donors' samples. V and J are TRBV19 and TRBJ2-7, with no clear D. DNA for the CDR3: TGTGCCAGTAGTACAGCCTACGAGCAGTACTTC. Protein sequence: CASSTAYEQYF. Full variable domain (outside the CDR3, taken from reference TRBV19 and TRBJ2-7): DGGITQSPKYLFRKEGQNVTLSCEQNLNHDAMYWYRQDPGQGLRLIYYSQIVNDFQKGDIAEGYSVSREKKESFPLTVTSAQKNPTAFYLCASSTAYEQYFGPGTRLTVT.